This entry lists 20 T cell receptor beta chains sequenced from one sample in a study of shared clonotypes between healthy human individuals. The protocol was immunoSEQ multiplex PCR, while the TCRdb copy is restricted to in-frame clones and leaves out a portion. This table has 300,000 to 350,000 clones, less than 85% appearing once. Specimen: memory CD4+ T cells sorted from blood. This sample's subset: CD45RA-negative fraction. These receptors originate from a young man in good health.

The J gene is TRBJ2-2, the V gene TRBV10-3, with 10 bases fitting TRBD1. CDR3 length equals 15 residues. V dropped 2 bases and J dropped 3; count of bases not matched to a gene: 0. Germline assignment: CDR1 ENHRY and CDR2 SYGVKD. The CDR3 nucleotides are TGTGCCATCAGTGAGGGACAGGGGGACACCGGGGAGCTGTTTTTT. Translated, it gives CAISEGQGDTGELFF.

The table lists this clone with a few counts. The same CDR3 is also encoded by other DNA sequences in this sample. This chain uses TRBV29-1 with TRBJ2-7; 10 bases agree with TRBD1. CDR3 length equals 16 residues. J lost 5 bases, V lost 4 bases, and 14 bases had no gene match. The V gene's germline CDR1 is SQVTM and CDR2 ANQGSEA. The CDR3 DNA is TGCAGCGTTGCGGGGGGAGCCGGGACAGGGGCGAACGAGCAGTACTTC. Its translation is CSVAGGAGTGANEQYF.

This clone showed up just a few times. CDR3 nucleotide sequence: TGTGCCAGCAGCCAAACTAGCGGGAGGGCTAAGACCCAGTACTTC. Residues: CASSQTSGRAKTQYF. J is TRBJ2-5 and V is TRBV6-5, with 13 bases that match TRBD2. Germline trimming cut 6 bases from V and 6 bases from J; bases unmatched to any gene: 7. Germline loops: CDR1 MNHEY, CDR2 SVGAGI. The CDR3 consists of 15 residues.

The chain joins TRBV6-6 to TRBJ2-1, with 8 bases fitting TRBD2. V dropped 5 bases and J dropped 1; count of bases not matched to a gene: 4. This CDR3 contains 15 residues. Germline CDR1 is MNHNY and CDR2 is SVGAGI (reference sequence). The CDR3 DNA reads TGTGCCAGCAGTCCGGGACTAGGGTCCTACAATGAGCAGTTCTTC. The encoded protein is CASSPGLGSYNEQFF.

The chain joins TRBV6-5 to TRBJ2-5; 8 bases line up with TRBD2. The V and J ends lost 6 bases and 5 bases, in that order; junction bases with no gene match: 5. CDR1 is MNHEY, CDR2 SVGAGI, per germline. This CDR3 spans 13 amino acids. The CDR3, as DNA: TGTGCCAGCAGCCCCACGGGAGGGGAGACCCAGTACTTC. Encoded protein: CASSPTGGETQYF.

In its sample, this clone was seen once. The chain has TRBV4-2 and TRBJ1-1, with TRBD1 as a possible D gene (5 bases). V shed 2 bases and J shed 0 bases, with 7 bases lying between them. The CDR3 has 14 residues. The V gene's germline CDR1 is LGHNA and CDR2 YNFKEQ. The CDR3 DNA sequence: TGTGCCAGCAGCCAAAGGGGTGTGAACACTGAAGCTTTCTTT. Protein product: CASSQRGVNTEAFF.

V usage is TRBV10-3 and J usage is TRBJ1-5; possible D gene TRBD1, 6 bases. V dropped 5 bases and J dropped 3 bases, with 23 bases sitting between them. The CDR3 is 18 amino acids. Germline CDR1 and CDR2: ENHRY and SYGVKD. The CDR3 sequence: CAISKGHWTAENNQPQHF. The CDR3 bases are TGTGCCATCAGTAAGGGACACTGGACCGCCGAAAACAATCAGCCCCAGCATTTT.

This clone has just one count. The rearrangement links TRBV23-1 to TRBJ1-4; D not certain. TRBV23-1 is treated as an ORF (open reading frame) with a function not yet certain. Between the trimmed V and J ends, which lost 7 bases and 8 bases, there was a span of 20 bases. There are 15 residues in the CDR3. The CDR3 reads CASNLFRATREKLFF. CDR3 nucleotide sequence: TGCGCCAGCAACTTGTTCCGGGCCACCCGCGAAAAACTGTTTTTT.

This clone was observed once. This chain uses TRBV5-6 with TRBJ1-2, with a weak D call TRBD1 (5 bases). Deletions cut 4 bases from V and 3 bases from J, with 19 bases between. The CDR3 has 16 amino acids. Germline assignment: CDR1 SGHDT and CDR2 YYEEEE. CDR3 amino acids: CASSLSHGGTDYGYTF. CDR3 nucleotide sequence: TGTGCCAGCAGCCTGTCCCATGGGGGTACTGACTATGGCTACACCTTC.

This clone appeared a single time. This chain uses TRBV11-3 with TRBJ1-4; no clear D. Trimming cost V 4 bases and J 0 bases, with 9 bases left between them. This CDR3 region has 15 residues. The V gene's germline CDR1 is SGHNT and CDR2 YENEEA. For the CDR3, the DNA is TGTGCCAGCAGCTCATATCAAGCAACTAATGAAAAACTGTTTTTT. Amino acids: CASSSYQATNEKLFF.

The rearrangement joins TRBV4-2 to TRBJ1-3; D may be TRBD1 (5 bases). The germline CDR1 and CDR2 sequences are LGHNA and YNFKEQ. This CDR3 spans 16 amino acids. V lost 0 bases and J 1 base, leaving 10 bases between the germline ends. CDR3 loop: CASSQEAGRSGNTIYF. The CDR3 DNA reads TGTGCCAGCAGCCAAGAGGCAGGGAGGTCTGGAAACACCATATATTTT.

The chain employs TRBV7-9 and TRBJ2-2, with 12 nucleotides matching TRBD2. Trimming took 4 bases from V and 0 from J; bases not matched to a gene: 3. The CDR3 is 17 residues long. Germline CDR1 SEHNR, CDR2 FQNEAQ (reference sequence). CDR3 coding DNA: TGTGCCAGCAGCTCCGGGACTAGCGGGTCGAACACCGGGGAGCTGTTTTTT. This translates into CASSSGTSGSNTGELFF.

The CDR3: CASSLGGTVSYNEQFF. Here the CDR3 DNA reads TGCGCCAGCAGCTTGGGTGGGACAGTCTCCTACAATGAGCAGTTCTTC. The chain combines TRBV5-1 with TRBJ2-1; 7 nucleotides line up with TRBD1. The CDR3 covers 16 residues. Germline loops: CDR1 SGHRS, CDR2 YFSETQ. J gave up 0 bases and V 0 bases, and 3 bases lay outside the gene matches.

The V gene is TRBV19, the J gene TRBJ2-1; D gene ambiguous. Trimming left V 4 bases short and J 1 base short, with 8 bases between. The CDR3 runs 14 residues. From germline, CDR1 is LNHDA and CDR2 SQIVND (reference sequence). As DNA, the CDR3 is TGTGCCAGTAGTACTAGGTTTTCCTACAATGAGCAGTTCTTC. Translated: CASSTRFSYNEQFF. The variable domain in full, with the rest retrieved from reference TRBV19 and TRBJ2-1, is DGGITQSPKYLFRKEGQNVTLSCEQNLNHDAMYWYRQDPGQGLRLIYYSQIVNDFQKGDIAEGYSVSREKKESFPLTVTSAQKNPTAFYLCASSTRFSYNEQFFGPGTRLTVL.

The chain couples TRBV18 to TRBJ2-1; D is perhaps TRBD1 (7 bases). This CDR3 has 15 amino acids. Trimming pared 1 base from V and 15 bases from J, leaving 22 bases between. Germline CDR1 reads KGHSH; CDR2 reads LQKENI. The CDR3 spells CASSPRRGLDTGLFF. CDR3 DNA sequence: TGTGCCAGCTCACCACGGAGGGGGCTGGACACAGGATTGTTCTTC.

The chain combines TRBV18 with TRBJ2-1, with D possibly being TRBD1 or TRBD2 (6 bases each). This CDR3 contains 15 residues. From germline, CDR1 is KGHSH and CDR2 LQKENI. V was cut by 2 bases and J by 0 bases, with 8 bases left in between. The DNA for the CDR3 is TGTGCCAGCTCACCAGGAGGGGGCTCCTACAATGAGCAGTTCTTC. Protein sequence: CASSPGGGSYNEQFF.

J is TRBJ2-1 and V is TRBV19; weak D call: TRBD2 (6 bases). Trimming cost V 3 bases and J 0 bases, with 15 bases left between them. CDR1 is LNHDA and CDR2 is SQIVND in the germline V gene (reference sequence). The CDR3 runs to 17 residues. CDR3 residues: CASSILSGGVSYNEQFF. The CDR3, as DNA: TGTGCCAGTAGTATCCTAAGCGGCGGGGTCTCCTACAATGAGCAGTTCTTC.

The genes are TRBV7-9 and TRBJ2-3; tentatively, D is TRBD2 (6 bases). CDR1 is SEHNR and CDR2 is FQNEAQ in the germline V gene (reference sequence). The CDR3 is 18 residues long. V lost 4 bases to trimming and J lost 3 bases, with 23 bases between them. The CDR3 is CASSYQITRLGGTDTQYF. DNA for the CDR3: TGTGCCAGCAGCTACCAAATAACCAGACTAGGTGGAACAGATACGCAGTATTTT.

This clone was seen ten or more times. V usage is TRBV28 and J usage is TRBJ2-5, with D tentatively TRBD1 or TRBD2 (5 bases each). Germline V gene sequence: CDR1 MDHEN, CDR2 SYDVKM. The CDR3 contains 15 residues. V shed 2 bases and J shed 5 bases, with 15 bases lying between them. CDR3 region: CASSLPVGVSETQYF. CDR3 nucleotide sequence: TGTGCCAGCAGTTTACCCGTGGGGGTGTCGGAGACCCAGTACTTC.

The genes are TRBV19 and TRBJ2-1; 8 positions match TRBD2. V lost 5 bases and J lost 5; bases outside the gene matches: 2. The germline gives CDR1 LNHDA, CDR2 SQIVND (reference sequence). This CDR3 contains 13 residues. The CDR3 sequence is CASSELADNEQFF. CDR3 nucleotides: TGTGCCAGTAGTGAACTAGCGGACAATGAGCAGTTCTTC.